The next 13 T cell receptor beta chains were all read from a single sample in a study of blood T cell repertoires in COVID-19. TCRdb keeps only in-frame clones here, not all; method: immunoSEQ multiplex PCR. The table lists some 170,000 clones, about 86% of them singletons, with roughly 19% in the top ten. The sample taken for sequencing was peripheral blood. The receptors derive from an elderly woman with acute or convalescent COVID-19.

The CDR3 DNA is TGTGCCAGCAGCCAAGTGTCGGGGGGCTATGGAAACACCATATATTTT. It codes for CASSQVSGGYGNTIYF. The genes are TRBV3-1 (or the pseudogene TRBV3-2) and TRBJ1-3; D may be TRBD1 (6 bases). Germline V gene lookup returns CDR1 LGHDT and CDR2 YNNKEL (reference sequence). The ends were cut back, 1 base at V and 3 bases at J, with 13 bases in the middle. The CDR3 has 16 residues.

In this sample, this clone turned up once. This sequence joins TRBV18 and TRBJ2-7; 7 bases are shared with TRBD2. The ends lost 6 bases at V and 2 bases at J; junction bases unmatched: 7. CDR3 length: 14 amino acids. CDR1 is KGHSH, CDR2 LQKENI, per germline. CDR3 DNA sequence: TGTGCCAGCTCCCCGATGGGGAGGGCCTACGAGCAGTACTTC. Amino acids: CASSPMGRAYEQYF.

The chain has TRBV7-2 and TRBJ2-7, with 13 bases matching TRBD2. The CDR3 loop spans 15 amino acids. Germline V gives CDR1 SGHTA, CDR2 FQGNSA. Trimming at V came to 4 bases and at J to 8 bases, leaving 8 bases not matched to a gene. The CDR3 loop reads CASSSTSGRASKQYF. The CDR3 DNA reads as TGTGCCAGCAGCTCTACTAGCGGGAGGGCCTCCAAGCAGTACTTC.

The chain has TRBV19 and TRBJ1-4; 9 bases match TRBD1. Losses at the gene ends were 6 bases for V and 7 bases for J; bases not matched to a gene: 6. The CDR3 extends over 14 amino acids. Germline V gene sequence: CDR1 LNHDA, CDR2 SQIVND (reference sequence). The CDR3 DNA is TGTGCCAGTAGACAGGGGGCCGGGGGTGAAAAACTGTTTTTT. Protein: CASRQGAGGEKLFF.

The chain joins TRBV18 to TRBJ1-1; D ambiguous. The V end was cut by 6 bases, the J end by 1 base, with 9 bases between. CDR1 is KGHSH and CDR2 is LQKENI in the germline V gene. The CDR3 runs 13 residues. CDR3 sequence: CASSLQENTEAFF. CDR3 in DNA: TGTGCCAGCTCCCTCCAGGAGAACACTGAAGCTTTCTTT. The complete variable domain, with remaining parts taken from reference TRBV18 and TRBJ1-1, reads NAGVMQNPRHLVRRRGQEARLRCSPMKGHSHVYWYRQLPEEGLKFMVYLQKENIIDESGMPKERFSAEFPKEGPSILRIQQVVRGDSAAYFCASSLQENTEAFFGQGTRLTVV.

The chain's CDR3 is CASRSGHGNTGELFF. The CDR3 DNA follows: TGTGCCAGCAGGTCAGGCCACGGGAACACCGGGGAGCTGTTTTTT. The gene calls are TRBV7-2 and TRBJ2-2; D gene unclear. The CDR3 contains 15 residues. Looked up from germline, CDR1 is SGHTA and CDR2 is FQGNSA. Trimming pared 6 bases from V and 1 base from J, leaving 12 bases between.

This chain uses TRBV30 with TRBJ2-7; weak D call: TRBD1 (5 bases). CDR1 and CDR2 from the germline V gene are GTSNPN and SVGIG (reference sequence). V was shortened by 7 bases and J by 1 base, with 11 bases between the two germline ends. The CDR3 covers 12 residues. As DNA, the CDR3 is TGTGCCTTGATGACAGCATCCTACGAGCAGTACTTC. Translating gives CALMTASYEQYF.

Points on this clone: Additional DNA sequences in this sample encode the identical CDR3. V and J are TRBV19 and TRBJ1-5; no definite D call. From germline, CDR1 is LNHDA and CDR2 SQIVND (reference sequence). V lost 2 bases to trimming and J lost 4 bases, with 6 bases between them. The length of the CDR3 is 13 residues. The CDR3 DNA follows: TGTGCCAGTAGTATACCGGGTAATCAGCCCCAGCATTTT. It is translated as CASSIPGNQPQHF.

The genes are TRBV7-2 and TRBJ1-4, with D uncertain. Germline V gives CDR1 SGHTA, CDR2 FQGNSA. There are 14 residues in the CDR3. V was trimmed by 1 base and J by 10 bases, leaving 13 bases between them. DNA of the CDR3: TGTGCCAGCAGCTTAGACCCGGCGAGCGGAAAACTGTTTTTT. Translating gives CASSLDPASGKLFF. Complete variable domain (other parts from reference TRBV7-2 and TRBJ1-4): GAGVSQSPSNKVTEKGKDVELRCDPISGHTALYWYRQSLGQGLEFLIYFQGNSAPDKSGLPSDRFSAERTGGSVSTLTIQRTQQEDSAVYLCASSLDPASGKLFFGSGTQLSVL.

The genes are TRBV6-5 and TRBJ2-7, with 7 nucleotides matching TRBD1. This CDR3 has 14 amino acids. V was clipped by 5 bases and J by 1 base; unmatched bases: 5. Germline loops: CDR1 MNHEY, CDR2 SVGAGI. CDR3 sequence reads: CASSPGQVSYEQYF. CDR3 nucleotides: TGTGCCAGCAGTCCCGGACAGGTATCCTACGAGCAGTACTTC.

This clone was counted a single time. The gene calls are TRBV9 and TRBJ1-2, with D unresolved. CDR3 size: 14 residues. Germline V lookup: CDR1 SGDLS, CDR2 YYNGEE. V lost 0 bases and J lost 2, with 8 bases in between. The CDR3 loop reads CASSVGRQNYGYTF. CDR3 DNA: TGTGCCAGCAGCGTAGGCCGACAAAACTATGGCTACACCTTC.

The rearrangement links TRBV4-2 to TRBJ2-1, with 7 nucleotides matching TRBD1. CDR3 size: 17 residues. CDR1 LGHNA and CDR2 YNFKEQ come from the germline V gene. The V gene end was trimmed by 0 bases and the J gene end by 5 bases; junction bases not matched to a gene: 10. The CDR3 nucleotides are TGTGCCAGCAGCCAAGAATGGGCAGGGGGATTACACAATGAGCAGTTCTTC. Encoded protein: CASSQEWAGGLHNEQFF.

The table lists this clone with a few counts. V is TRBV19 and J is TRBJ2-7; 10 bases fit TRBD2. The CDR3 consists of 13 residues. Trimming cost V 4 bases and J 5 bases; bases outside gene matches: 2. The germline V gene has CDR1 LNHDA and CDR2 SQIVND (reference sequence). The CDR3 DNA sequence: TGTGCCAGTAGTACTCTAGCGGGAGACGAGCAGTACTTC. Translated, it gives CASSTLAGDEQYF.